Described below is a single TCR beta chain sequence and its context. Per the authors' pipeline: By means of reference gene primer amplification, nucleated cell counts were estimated. Data came from immunoSEQ multiplex PCR; TCRdb stores just in-frame clones and leaves some out. V and J calls and clone size follow that table, whereas D and trimming were derived from the DNA. The table lists under 250,000 clones, roughly nine tenths of them singletons. The data belong to a study of blood T cell repertoires in COVID-19. Study overall: The United States, Italy and Spain were the sources of the acute and convalescent COVID-19 samples. T cells, B-cell-depleted T cells, or PBMCs supplied cDNA or gDNA.

This clonotype was obtained from a woman aged 25 to 45 with acute COVID-19. The specimen sequenced was PBMCs or T cells enriched from blood (not recorded which).

CDR3 bases: TGTGCCAGCAGCTTGATGGGACTAGCTTATCCCGGGGAGCTGTTTTTT. Its translation is CASSLMGLAYPGELFF. The rearrangement uses TRBV5-4 and TRBJ2-2; 9 positions agree with TRBD2. Germline values: CDR1 SGHNT, CDR2 YYREEE (reference sequence). CDR3 length equals 16 residues. V dropped 1 base and J dropped 6; count of bases not matched to a gene: 7.